This paragraph reports one TCR beta chain. The CDR3 is 14 amino acids. Deletions cut 1 base from V and 3 bases from J, with 6 bases between. Germline CDR1 is SGHTA and CDR2 is FQGNSA. Noted time point: sample taken at primary tumor resection. The authors sequenced whole RNA from tumor, nontumor lung or frozen PBMC without sorting. The data were obtained in a study of spatial heterogeneity in lung cancer. One entry per CDR3 protein, called by TCRdb with MiXCR from the 5' RACE reads. This sample yields tens of thousands of distinct CDR3 sequences, of which 6% to 8% are seen a single time; 25% to 35% belongs to the top ten.

The V call is TRBV7-2, the J call TRBJ2-2, with no clear D. Source: PBMCs, taken at surgery. This sequence was found in a male donor with early-stage non-small cell lung cancer. In nucleotides, the CDR3 is TGTGCCAGCAGCTTAGAACTACACACCGGGGAGCTGTTTTTT. It specifies CASSLELHTGELFF. The entire variable domain, with the rest obtained from reference TRBV7-2 and TRBJ2-2, is as follows: GAGVSQSPSNKVTEKGKDVELRCDPISGHTALYWYRQSLGQGLEFLIYFQGNSAPDKSGLPSDRFSAERTGGSVSTLTIQRTQQEDSAVYLCASSLELHTGELFFGEGSRLTVL.